This record looks at one T cell receptor (beta chain) sequence and its context. Its antigen is still unknown. Base qualities are not provided; no much larger clone lies one nucleotide away. Library preparation employed 5' RACE. Sequencing was performed on an Illumina HiSeq 2500. The second PCR ran for roughly 6 to 11 cycles and used a J-beta primer mix along with a sample-barcoded 5' primer. A template-switch 5' adaptor carrying 12 random nucleotides introduced a unique molecular identifier onto each TCR beta cDNA molecule. Each sample yielded at least 2.5 million CDR3-containing paired-end reads. First-strand cDNA synthesis was performed from all RNA using the Mint cDNA synthesis kit, with priming by a TRBC-specific oligonucleotide. All cDNA was treated with uracil-DNA glycosylase and then went through a first 18-cycle PCR with the universal primers M1SS and BC2_uni_R. As for the authors' bioinformatics: For normalization, 1 million high-quality reads were randomly selected from each sample, with every read carrying a distinct molecular identifier. Instead of being binned into consensus sequences, reads with shared molecular identifiers were discarded. MiTCR, run with a Q25 quality threshold and the strictest error-elimination algorithm, handled CDR3 identification, clonotype clustering and error correction. A nonparametric unseen species model with Euler transformation was used to estimate lower-bound total TCR beta diversity. TCRdb reprocessed the public reads (quality trimming at Q25 with fastp, clone calling with MiXCR) and kept in-frame beta chains. Each CDR3 protein appears once, grouped with its most common genes and DNA. TCRdb's processing, not the study's, gives the V and J calls here. The sample records fewer than 800,000 distinct CDR3 sequences, 20% to 25% of which are singletons. Of the sample, more than 8.5% falls within the top ten clones.

These data come from a study of blood T cells in healthy people across ages (dated by TCRdb to 2014 to 2015). At the level of the whole study: In model experiments, roughly one uniquely barcoded TCR beta cDNA molecule per two T cells was captured by template switching. Age-related changes in TCR beta repertoire diversity were measured in the study by deep sequencing normalized with unique cDNA molecular identifiers. Four age groups were formed from the donors: young (average roughly 15 years), middle-aged (approximately 39), aged (approximately 60) and long-lived (less than 85). Two additional independent replicas of 1 million unique cDNA reads from the same blood draw were analyzed for two donors (one aged 18 to 29 and one aged 80 or older). What the authors observed across the whole study: Observed TCR beta diversity correlated strongly with the percentage of naive T cells measured by flow cytometry. The long-lived group showed more naive CD4+ T cells, fewer expanded clones and increased TCR diversity than the aged group, suggesting age selection. As age increased, observed TCR beta diversity per million T cells dropped in a roughly linear way, and a significant reduction was already evident by age around 41. Because donor CMV infection status was unknown, age-related changes in expanded clonotypes were potentially confounded. Since profiling was done on bulk unsorted PBMCs, naive and antigen-experienced compartments could not be conclusively compared. Total diversity estimates from one million sequenced T cells were considered lower bounds and underestimates.

The donors were 40 or so Caucasian individuals from Russia, aged roughly 6 to 100 years, who were systemically healthy. Each donor gave roughly 9.5 milliliters of peripheral blood, collected into EDTA-treated Vacutainer tubes. Ficoll-Paque density-gradient centrifugation was used to isolate PBMCs, with at least 7 million per sample. Trizol reagent was used to extract total RNA from PBMCs, with at least 6 micrograms per sample. For every donor, an aliquot of PBMCs went through flow cytometry to measure the percentages of naive CD45RAhigh/CD27high T cells. At the junction V is shortened by 8 bases and J by 7 bases; bases outside the gene matches: 15. CDR1 and CDR2, per the germline V gene (reference sequence), are WNHNN and SYGVQD. Inclusive of the bounding cysteine and phenylalanine, the CDR3 is 15 residues long. Only the CDR3 portion is preserved as DNA: 45 bases, with reading frame beginning at the first base.

This sample also belongs to another study, concerning T cells of mothers and their children. From the second report: The donors were nine systemically healthy Caucasian individuals, made up of three mothers and their six children. cDNA synthesis consumed the entire amount of extracted RNA, loaded at approximately 1.5 ug RNA in each 15 ul reaction. In the second PCR, sample barcodes and 2-4 random nucleotides were introduced via the M1S primer. Over 9 million TCR beta CDR3 reads were obtained for each mother, and 3 million to 3.5 million reads were obtained for each child. TCR recombination output is similarly shaped by thymic selection in related and unrelated pairs, with a minor effect exerted by inherited differences. Related mother-child pairs always showed normalized repertoire overlap that was slightly higher than in unrelated mother-child pairs, though the difference was never significant. No persistent microchimeric T cell clones were detected, at a sensitivity of roughly 96 clones per million clonotypes. In the study, deep NGS was used to compare the TCR beta repertoires of mothers and children, and features distinguishing related mother-child pairs from unrelated individuals were sought. Mothers averaged roughly 36 +/- 4 years of age and children averaged roughly 11 +/- 4 years. After adapter ligation with NEBNext reagents, the libraries were sequenced on Illumina HiSeq 2000 with 100+100 nt paired-end reads. To prevent cross-contamination, the mother and child libraries were prepared a month apart and were sequenced in separate runs. For each donor, between roughly 450,000 and 2,300,000 distinct TCR beta clonotypes were identified. Naive TCR beta clonotypes were estimated from low-frequency clonotypes matched to each donor's FACS-determined naive share, without sorting.

The chain was built from TRBV10-1 and TRBJ2-7; the junction holds 9 bases that match TRBD1. Sequencing input: blood. The receptor comes from a boy between 10 and 17 years old in good health. The DNA reads as follows: TGCGCCAGCGCCGAGCCGGGACAGGGCAAGGGGGAGCAGTACTTC. Translated, this is CASAEPGQGKGEQYF.